The entry that follows covers one T cell receptor beta chain sequence. Its antigen is not yet known. No per-base quality is available; no much larger clone lies one base away. The donors were roughly 40 Caucasian individuals from Russia, aged roughly 6 to 100 years, who were systemically healthy. Approximately 10 milliliters of peripheral blood were collected from each donor into EDTA-treated Vacutainer tubes. Ficoll-Paque density-gradient centrifugation was used to isolate PBMCs, with at least 7 million per sample. Total RNA was extracted from PBMCs with Trizol reagent, with at least 5 micrograms obtained per sample. Naive CD45RAhigh/CD27high T cell percentages were measured by flow cytometry on a PBMC aliquot from every donor. The sample is drawn from a study of blood T cells in healthy people across ages (dated by TCRdb to between 2015 and 2017). Study-level background: In model experiments, roughly one uniquely barcoded TCR beta cDNA molecule per two T cells was captured by template switching. To track age-related changes in TCR beta repertoire diversity, the study relied on deep sequencing normalized with unique cDNA molecular identifiers. To avoid experimental bias, donors of different ages were randomly spread across the sequencing lanes. The donors were split into four age groups: young (average 16 years), middle-aged (around 37), aged (more than 55) and long-lived (more than 80). The study analyzed two additional independent replicas of 1 million unique cDNA reads from the same blood draw for two donors, one aged 18 to 29 and one aged 80 or older.

Libraries were prepared through 5' RACE. The sequencer was an Illumina HiSeq 2500. A second PCR of about 6 to 11 cycles was performed with a sample-barcoded 5' primer and a J-beta primer mix. A unique molecular identifier was introduced onto each TCR beta cDNA molecule by a template-switch 5' adaptor carrying 12 random nucleotides. Each sample yielded at least 3 million CDR3-containing paired-end reads. First-strand cDNA was synthesized from all RNA with the Mint cDNA synthesis kit, primed by a TRBC-specific oligonucleotide. Following uracil-DNA glycosylase treatment, a first 18-cycle PCR with universal primers M1SS and BC2_uni_R was performed on all cDNA. Under the source paper's analysis protocol: For normalization, 1 million high-quality reads were randomly selected from each sample, with every read carrying a distinct molecular identifier. Instead of being binned into consensus sequences, reads with shared molecular identifiers were discarded. MiTCR, run with a Q25 quality threshold and the strictest error-elimination algorithm, handled CDR3 identification, clonotype clustering and error correction. A nonparametric unseen species model with Euler transformation was used to estimate lower-bound total TCR beta diversity. TCRdb reprocessing: public reads trimmed at Q25 with fastp, clones called with MiXCR, in-frame beta chains kept. Every CDR3 protein is listed once, alongside the most common genes and DNA of its rows. The V and J calls come from TCRdb's annotation, not from the publication. The sample data list some 900,000 distinct CDR3 sequences, and under 50% of these were observed just once. The ten most abundant clones make up around an eighth of the sample.

CDR1 MGHRA and CDR2 YSYEKL were looked up in the germline V gene. V and J are truncated by 0 bases and 2 bases respectively, leaving an intervening sequence of 14 bases. From cysteine to phenylalanine, the CDR3 is 16 amino acids long. The CDR3 DNA has 48 bases and is translated from base 1. Overall study results and their limits: Compared with the aged group, more naive CD4+ T cells, fewer expanded clones and increased TCR diversity were shown by the long-lived group, suggesting age selection. Conclusive comparison of naive and antigen-experienced compartments was prevented by the profiling of bulk unsorted PBMCs. As age increased, observed TCR beta diversity per million T cells dropped in a roughly linear way, and a significant reduction was already evident by age about 36. Because the CMV infection status of the donors was unknown, age-related changes in expanded clonotypes may potentially have been confounded. A strong correlation was found between observed TCR beta diversity and the percentage of naive T cells measured by flow cytometry. Estimates of total diversity from one million sequenced T cells were regarded as lower bounds and underestimates.

The chain uses TRBV4-1 and TRBJ2-7; TRBD1 is a weak D gene call, 6 bases matching. This TCR was recovered from a man aged 25 to 45 in good health. The sequencing input was blood. Here is the DNA: TGCGCCAGCAGCCAAGATCGGCAGGGGCGGACCTACGAGCAGTACTTC. The resulting protein is CASSQDRQGRTYEQYF.